These T cell receptor beta chains were read from a single sample in a study of T cell repertoires in cytomegalovirus infection. The antigens these receptors bind are not known. TCRdb called the reads again in MiXCR, with one record for every CDR3 protein. This sample has approximately 1,000,000 distinct CDR3 sequences; approximately 31% occur once, and the top ten carry roughly an eighth. Sequencing was performed on cultured CD8+ T cells from PBMCs, taken from culture after CMV antigen stimulation. The source is a human donor in good health (CMV status not recorded). Some clones in this sample may be carry-over from other donors' samples. CDR3s include the opening cysteine and the closing phenylalanine or tryptophan. The order of the fields is J gene, clone size, CDR3 length, V gene, D gene, CDR3 protein, CDR3 DNA. The D gene is left open where the match is weak. Where a row states a size, it is once, few, many or the class of an expanded clone; other rows omit it.

>TRBJ2-7|.|14|TRBV9|.
CASSVGVGRGEQYF
TGTGCCAGCAGCGTCGGGGTTGGAAGGGGCGAGCAGTACTTC
>TRBJ1-2|many|15|TRBV27|.
CASSFASSMGYGYTF
TGTGCCAGCAGTTTTGCGAGTTCCATGGGTTATGGCTACACCTTC
>TRBJ1-1|.|13|TRBV6-5|.
CASRIGLNTEAFF
TGTGCCAGCAGGATCGGCTTGAACACTGAAGCTTTCTTT
>TRBJ2-3|once|16|TRBV7-6|.
CASSLDGGPGADTQSF
TGTGCCAGCAGCTTAGACGGGGGGCCCGGGGCAGATACGCAGTCTTTT
>TRBJ2-1|.|14|TRBV6-2/TRBV6-3|TRBD1
CASTDTTGMNEQFF
TGTGCCAGCACCGACACGACAGGGATGAATGAGCAGTTCTTC
>TRBJ1-6|.|15|TRBV6-5|TRBD1
CASSSRQGSGSPLHF
TGTGCCAGCAGTTCAAGACAGGGGAGCGGTTCACCCCTCCACTTT
>TRBJ2-5|few|15|TRBV27|.
CASRAPSVRGETQYF
TGTGCCAGCAGGGCGCCTAGCGTCAGGGGGGAGACCCAGTACTTC
>TRBJ1-2|many|13|TRBV7-9|.
CASSLVGPYGYTF
TGTGCCAGCAGCTTAGTAGGACCCTATGGCTACACCTTC
>TRBJ2-3|many|14|TRBV7-8|.
CASSWRAGADTQYF
TGTGCCAGCAGCTGGCGGGCCGGCGCAGATACGCAGTATTTT
>TRBJ2-7|few|16|TRBV12-3/TRBV12-4|.
CASSNSRGPRSYEQYF
TGTGCCAGCAGCAACTCGAGAGGGCCCAGGTCCTACGAGCAGTACTTC
>TRBJ2-1|.|17|TRBV4-1|.
CASSQLLTHLMDNEQFF
TGCGCCAGCAGCCAACTTTTGACCCACCTAATGGACAATGAGCAGTTCTTC
>TRBJ1-1|many|14|TRBV27|.
CASSLRRGWTEAFF
TGTGCCAGCAGTTTACGAAGGGGATGGACTGAAGCTTTCTTT
>TRBJ2-5|.|17|TRBV4-3|.
CASSQDLSGYREETQYF
TGCGCCAGCAGCCAAGATCTTTCTGGGTATAGGGAAGAGACCCAGTACTTC
>TRBJ1-1|.|14|TRBV20-1|.
CSARENRKYTEAFF
TGCAGTGCTAGAGAGAACAGGAAGTACACTGAAGCTTTCTTT
>TRBJ2-5|few|11|TRBV6-1|.
CAFDSGETQYF
TGTGCCTTCGACAGTGGCGAGACCCAGTACTTC
>TRBJ1-2|few|15|TRBV7-9|.
CASSLVGERGYGYTF
TGTGCCAGCAGCTTGGTGGGGGAGAGGGGCTATGGCTACACCTTC
>TRBJ1-1|.|12|TRBV6-5|.
CASSYRTGEAFF
TGTGCCAGCAGTTACCGAACAGGAGAAGCTTTCTTT
>TRBJ2-3|.|15|TRBV5-4|TRBD2
CASSGGLAAPDTQYF
TGTGCCAGCAGCGGGGGACTAGCGGCCCCAGATACGCAGTATTTT
>TRBJ2-1|.|18|TRBV4-1|.
CASSQVGLGASSYNEQFF
TGCGCCAGCAGCCAAGTAGGGCTGGGTGCCAGCTCCTACAATGAGCAGTTCTTC
>TRBJ1-3|few|14|TRBV7-6|.
CASSLEGPGNTIYF
TGTGCCAGCAGCTTAGAAGGGCCTGGAAACACCATATATTTT
>TRBJ1-5|.|15|TRBV20-1|.
CSAPTAGGSNQPQHF
TGCAGTGCTCCTACGGCCGGGGGTAGCAATCAGCCCCAGCATTTT
>TRBJ2-7|.|16|TRBV20-1|TRBD2
CSARGVAGGISYEQYF
TGCAGTGCTAGAGGTGTAGCGGGGGGGATCTCCTACGAGCAGTACTTC
>TRBJ2-1|.|14|TRBV7-3|.
CASSLDDGKNEQFF
TGTGCCAGCAGCCTTGATGACGGCAAAAATGAGCAGTTCTTC
>TRBJ2-3|once|12|TRBV6-2/TRBV6-3|.
CASSPRGRTQYF
TGTGCCAGCAGTCCGAGAGGGAGAACGCAGTATTTT
>TRBJ2-5|.|14|TRBV24-1|.
CATSDAGVQETQYF
TGTGCCACCAGTGATGCCGGGGTCCAAGAGACCCAGTACTTC
>TRBJ2-7|.|13|TRBV27|TRBD1
CASSLGTGGGRYF
TGTGCCAGCTCCCTGGGGACAGGGGGCGGACGGTACTTC
>TRBJ1-5|few|15|TRBV2|.
CASRRGGGRNQPQHF
TGTGCCAGCAGACGAGGGGGAGGGCGCAATCAGCCCCAGCATTTT
>TRBJ2-1|.|16|TRBV20-1|.
CSASRTGRGSYNEQFF
TGCAGTGCTTCTCGGACAGGGAGGGGCTCCTACAATGAGCAGTTCTTC
>TRBJ2-7|.|15|TRBV14|TRBD1
CASSQGVTGFYEQYF
TGTGCCAGCAGCCAAGGGGTGACAGGGTTCTACGAGCAGTACTTC
>TRBJ1-3|.|14|TRBV6-2/TRBV6-3|.
CASGGGNSGNTIYF
TGTGCCAGTGGGGGAGGGAACTCTGGAAACACCATATATTTT
>TRBJ2-1|.|14|TRBV4-1|.
CASSQEPSYNEQFF
TGCGCCAGCAGCCAAGAACCCAGCTACAATGAGCAGTTCTTC
>TRBJ1-3|.|15|TRBV14|.
CASIQTGGSGNTIYF
TGTGCCAGCATCCAAACCGGGGGCTCTGGAAACACCATATATTTT
>TRBJ1-5|few|13|TRBV28|.
CASSFLGDQPQHF
TGTGCCAGCAGTTTCTTGGGGGATCAGCCCCAGCATTTT
>TRBJ2-2|.|14|TRBV11-1|TRBD1
CASKGTENTGELFF
TGTGCCAGCAAAGGGACAGAAAACACCGGGGAGCTGTTTTTT
>TRBJ1-1|.|15|TRBV6-6|.
CATFLPGAPNTEAFF
TGTGCCACCTTCCTTCCCGGGGCGCCGAACACTGAAGCTTTCTTT
>TRBJ2-2|many|12|TRBV12-3/TRBV12-4|.
CASGPLTGELFF
TGTGCCAGCGGCCCGCTCACCGGGGAGCTGTTTTTT
>TRBJ2-3|.|19|TRBV7-8|.
CASSLFVRGTFLGQDTQYF
TGTGCCAGCAGCTTATTTGTACGGGGGACGTTCTTGGGGCAAGATACGCAGTATTTT
>TRBJ1-1|.|15|TRBV28|TRBD1
CAGSWTGRYSPEAFF
TGTGCCGGCAGTTGGACAGGGAGGTACTCTCCTGAAGCTTTCTTT
>TRBJ2-1|many|15|TRBV7-2|.
CASSHRGPFVIEQFF
TGTGCCAGCAGCCACAGAGGTCCTTTTGTGATTGAGCAGTTCTTC
>TRBJ1-3|.|16|TRBV14|.
CASAISSEFSGNTIYF
TGTGCCAGCGCCATCAGTTCCGAGTTTTCTGGAAACACCATATATTTT
>TRBJ2-1|few|15|TRBV7-2|TRBD2
CASRFATSAYNEQFF
TGTGCCAGCAGATTTGCCACTAGCGCCTACAATGAGCAGTTCTTC
>TRBJ1-6|few|15|TRBV12-3/TRBV12-4|.
CANSTRRGYNSPLHF
TGTGCCAACTCGACCCGCCGCGGGTATAATTCACCCCTCCACTTT
>TRBJ1-4|.|11|TRBV11-1|.
CANNDGEKLFF
TGTGCCAACAACGATGGGGAAAAACTGTTTTTT
>TRBJ2-5|many|18|TRBV7-6|TRBD2
CASSLPPSSGLTQETQYF
TGTGCCAGCAGCTTACCCCCGTCTAGCGGACTAACCCAAGAGACCCAGTACTTC
>TRBJ2-5|many|16|TRBV7-6|TRBD2
CASSSKTSGVLETQYF
TGTGCCAGCAGCTCGAAGACTAGCGGAGTGTTAGAGACCCAGTACTTC
>TRBJ2-5|.|15|TRBV4-1|.
CASSQETLVGETQYF
TGCGCCAGCAGCCAGGAAACCCTAGTTGGGGAGACCCAGTACTTC
>TRBJ2-7|few|13|TRBV7-9|.
CASSHGITYEQYF
TGTGCCAGCAGCCACGGGATTACCTACGAGCAGTACTTC
>TRBJ2-1|.|17|TRBV9|TRBD1
CASRSPRTGESYNEQFF
TGTGCCAGCAGGTCCCCGAGAACAGGGGAATCCTACAATGAGCAGTTCTTC
>TRBJ2-7|.|14|TRBV27|.
CASSLNGVWDEQYF
TGTGCCAGCAGTTTAAATGGGGTGTGGGACGAGCAGTACTTC
>TRBJ1-3|.|13|TRBV7-1|.
CASSSGSGFTIYF
TGTGCCAGCAGCTCCGGCTCAGGTTTCACCATATATTTT